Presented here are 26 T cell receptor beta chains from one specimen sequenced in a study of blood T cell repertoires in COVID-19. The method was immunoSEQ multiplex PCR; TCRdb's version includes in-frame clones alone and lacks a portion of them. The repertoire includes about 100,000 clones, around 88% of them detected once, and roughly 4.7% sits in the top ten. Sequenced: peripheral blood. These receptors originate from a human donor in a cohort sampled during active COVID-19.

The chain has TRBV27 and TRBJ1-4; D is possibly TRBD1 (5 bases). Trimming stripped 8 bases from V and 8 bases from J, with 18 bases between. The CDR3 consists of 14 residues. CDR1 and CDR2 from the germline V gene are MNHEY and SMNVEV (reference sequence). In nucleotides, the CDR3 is TGTGCCAGCGCCTTCCGGGACTTGTCGGAAAAACTGTTTTTT. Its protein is CASAFRDLSEKLFF.

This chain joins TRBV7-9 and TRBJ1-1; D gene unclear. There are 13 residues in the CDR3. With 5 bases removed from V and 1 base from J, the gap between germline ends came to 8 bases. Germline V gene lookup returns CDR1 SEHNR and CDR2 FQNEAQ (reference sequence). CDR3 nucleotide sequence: TGTGCCAGCAGCGCCCGAGGGAACACTGAAGCTTTCTTT. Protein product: CASSARGNTEAFF.

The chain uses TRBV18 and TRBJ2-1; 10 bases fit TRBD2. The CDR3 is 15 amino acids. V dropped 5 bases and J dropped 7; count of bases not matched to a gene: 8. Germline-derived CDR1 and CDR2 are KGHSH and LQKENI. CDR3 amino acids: CASSFLAGEANEQFF. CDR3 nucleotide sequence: TGTGCCAGCTCATTTCTAGCGGGAGAAGCGAATGAGCAGTTCTTC.

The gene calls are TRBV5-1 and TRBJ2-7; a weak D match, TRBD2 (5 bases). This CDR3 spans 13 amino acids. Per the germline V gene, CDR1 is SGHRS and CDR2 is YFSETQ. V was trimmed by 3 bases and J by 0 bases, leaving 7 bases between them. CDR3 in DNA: TGCGCCAGCAGCTGGGCGGGCTCCTACGAGCAGTACTTC. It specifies CASSWAGSYEQYF.

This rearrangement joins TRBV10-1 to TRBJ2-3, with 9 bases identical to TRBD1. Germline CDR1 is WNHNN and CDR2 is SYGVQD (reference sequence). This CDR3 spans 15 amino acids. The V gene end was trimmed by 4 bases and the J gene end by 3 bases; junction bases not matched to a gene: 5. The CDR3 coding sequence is TGCGCCAGCAGTGTGACAGGGGGTAAAACAGATACGCAGTATTTT. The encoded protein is CASSVTGGKTDTQYF.

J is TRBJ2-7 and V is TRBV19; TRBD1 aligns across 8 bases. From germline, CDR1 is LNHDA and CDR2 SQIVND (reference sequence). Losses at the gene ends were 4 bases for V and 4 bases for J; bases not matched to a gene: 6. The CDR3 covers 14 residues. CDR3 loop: CASSTQGAVYEQYF. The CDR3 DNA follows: TGTGCCAGTAGTACCCAGGGGGCGGTTTACGAGCAGTACTTC.

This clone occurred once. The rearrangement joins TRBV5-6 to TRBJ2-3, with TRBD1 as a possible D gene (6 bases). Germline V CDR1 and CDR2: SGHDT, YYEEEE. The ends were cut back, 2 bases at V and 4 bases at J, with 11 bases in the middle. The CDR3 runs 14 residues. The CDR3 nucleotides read TGTGCCAGCAGCTTCAGGGCAGGGGCAGATACGCAGTATTTT. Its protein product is CASSFRAGADTQYF.

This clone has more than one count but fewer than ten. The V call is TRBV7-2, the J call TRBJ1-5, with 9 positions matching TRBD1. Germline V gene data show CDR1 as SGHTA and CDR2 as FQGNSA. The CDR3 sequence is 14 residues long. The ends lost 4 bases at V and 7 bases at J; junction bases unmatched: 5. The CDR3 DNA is TGTGCCAGCAGCTCGAGGACAGGGGACCAGCCCCAGCATTTT. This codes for CASSSRTGDQPQHF.

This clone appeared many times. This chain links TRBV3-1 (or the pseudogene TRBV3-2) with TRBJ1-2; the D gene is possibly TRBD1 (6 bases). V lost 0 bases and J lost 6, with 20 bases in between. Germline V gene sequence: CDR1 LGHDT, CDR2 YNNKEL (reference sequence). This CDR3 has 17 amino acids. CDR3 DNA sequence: TGTGCCAGCAGCCAAGATGGGGTGTACAGGGCCCCCGATGGCTACACCTTC. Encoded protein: CASSQDGVYRAPDGYTF.

This CDR3 is CASSKPPGKLGEQFF. The CDR3 coding sequence is TGTGCCAGCAGCAAACCCCCGGGAAAGTTAGGGGAGCAGTTCTTC. The genes are TRBV21-1 and TRBJ2-1; no check of the table's D call, TRBD2, against the DNA was made. TRBV21-1 is labeled a pseudogene. CDR3 length: 15 amino acids.

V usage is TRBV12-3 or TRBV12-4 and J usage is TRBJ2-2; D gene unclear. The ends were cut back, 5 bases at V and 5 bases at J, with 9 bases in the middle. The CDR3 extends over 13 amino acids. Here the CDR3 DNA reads TGTGCCAGCAGTGTGGTGAGGACCGGGGAGCTGTTTTTT. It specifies CASSVVRTGELFF.

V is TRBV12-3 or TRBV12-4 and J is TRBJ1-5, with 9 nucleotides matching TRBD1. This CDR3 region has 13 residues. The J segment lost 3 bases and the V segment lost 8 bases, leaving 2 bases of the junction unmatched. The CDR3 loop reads CASRTGVNQPQHF. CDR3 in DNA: TGTGCCAGCCGGACAGGGGTCAATCAGCCCCAGCATTTT.

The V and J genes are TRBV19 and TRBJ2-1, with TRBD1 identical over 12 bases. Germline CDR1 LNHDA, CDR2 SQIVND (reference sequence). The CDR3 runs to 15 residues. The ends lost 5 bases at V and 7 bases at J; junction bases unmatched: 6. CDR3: CASSEGQGALNEQFF. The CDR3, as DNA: TGTGCCAGTAGTGAGGGACAGGGGGCGCTTAATGAGCAGTTCTTC.

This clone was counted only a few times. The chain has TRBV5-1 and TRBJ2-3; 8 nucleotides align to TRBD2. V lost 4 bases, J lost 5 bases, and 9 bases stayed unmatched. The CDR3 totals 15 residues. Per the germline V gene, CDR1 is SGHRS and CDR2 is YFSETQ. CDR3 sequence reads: CASSPGQSGGDTQYF. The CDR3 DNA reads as TGCGCCAGCAGCCCCGGACAGAGCGGGGGAGATACGCAGTATTTT. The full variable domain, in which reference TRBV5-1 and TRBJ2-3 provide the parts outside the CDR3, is KAGVTQTPRYLIKTRGQQVTLSCSPISGHRSVSWYQQTPGQGLQFLFEYFSETQRNKGNFPGRFSGRQFSNSRSEMNVSTLELGDSALYLCASSPGQSGGDTQYFGPGTRLTVL.

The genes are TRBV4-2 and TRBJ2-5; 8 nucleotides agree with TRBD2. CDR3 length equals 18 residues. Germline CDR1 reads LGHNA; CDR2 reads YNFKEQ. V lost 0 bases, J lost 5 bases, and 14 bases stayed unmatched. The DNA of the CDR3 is TGTGCCAGCAGCCAAGATCTTGCGGGAGGCAGGGCCCTGGAGACCCAGTACTTC. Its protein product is CASSQDLAGGRALETQYF.

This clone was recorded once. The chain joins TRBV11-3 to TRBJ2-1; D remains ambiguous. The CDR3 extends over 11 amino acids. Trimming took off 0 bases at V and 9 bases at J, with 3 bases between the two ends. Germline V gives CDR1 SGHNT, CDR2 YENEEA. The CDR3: CASSLDREQFF. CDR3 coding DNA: TGTGCCAGCAGCTTAGATCGTGAGCAGTTCTTC.

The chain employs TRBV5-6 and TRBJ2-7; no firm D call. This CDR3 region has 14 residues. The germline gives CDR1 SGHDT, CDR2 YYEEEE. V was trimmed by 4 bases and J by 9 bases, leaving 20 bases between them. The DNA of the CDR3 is TGTGCCAGCAGCCATGCCTCGGAGACGAACGGGCAGTACTTC. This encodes CASSHASETNGQYF.

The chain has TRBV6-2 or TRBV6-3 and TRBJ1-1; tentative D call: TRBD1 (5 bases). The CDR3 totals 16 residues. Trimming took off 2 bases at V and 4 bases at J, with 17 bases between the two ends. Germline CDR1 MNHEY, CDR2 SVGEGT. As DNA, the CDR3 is TGTGCCAGCAGTTACACCGCTCAGGGTACTGGCACTGAAGCTTTCTTT. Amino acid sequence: CASSYTAQGTGTEAFF.

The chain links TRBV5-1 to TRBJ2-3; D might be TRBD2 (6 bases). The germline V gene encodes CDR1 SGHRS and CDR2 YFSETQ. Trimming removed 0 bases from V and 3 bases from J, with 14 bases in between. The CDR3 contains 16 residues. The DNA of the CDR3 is TGCGCCAGCAGCTTGGAGGGCAGGGCGGGAACAGATACGCAGTATTTT. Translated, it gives CASSLEGRAGTDTQYF. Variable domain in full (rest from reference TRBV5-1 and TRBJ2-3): KAGVTQTPRYLIKTRGQQVTLSCSPISGHRSVSWYQQTPGQGLQFLFEYFSETQRNKGNFPGRFSGRQFSNSRSEMNVSTLELGDSALYLCASSLEGRAGTDTQYFGPGTRLTVL.

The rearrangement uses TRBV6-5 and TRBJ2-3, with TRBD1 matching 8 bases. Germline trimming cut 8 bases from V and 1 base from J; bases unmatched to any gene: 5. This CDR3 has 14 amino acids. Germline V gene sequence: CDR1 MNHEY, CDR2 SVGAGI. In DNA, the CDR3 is TGTGCCAGCGAGCAGGACAGGGGCACAGATACGCAGTATTTT. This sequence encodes CASEQDRGTDTQYF.

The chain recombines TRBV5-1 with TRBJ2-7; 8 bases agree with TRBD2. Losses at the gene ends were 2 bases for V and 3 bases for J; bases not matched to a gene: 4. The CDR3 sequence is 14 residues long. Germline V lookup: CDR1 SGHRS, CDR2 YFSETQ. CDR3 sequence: CASSLSGRGYEQYF. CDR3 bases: TGCGCCAGCAGCTTATCCGGGAGGGGCTACGAGCAGTACTTC.

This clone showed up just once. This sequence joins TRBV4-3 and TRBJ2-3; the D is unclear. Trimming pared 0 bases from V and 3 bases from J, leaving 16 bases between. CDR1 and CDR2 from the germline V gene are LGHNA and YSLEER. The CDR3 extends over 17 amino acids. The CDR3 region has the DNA TGCGCCAGCAGCCAAGATGCAGGCAGGTGGTCAACAGATACGCAGTATTTT. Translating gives CASSQDAGRWSTDTQYF.

The chain's CDR3 is CATSTGTSVRETQYF. Written as DNA, the CDR3 is TGTGCCACCAGCACGGGGACTAGCGTTCGAGAGACCCAGTACTTC. This chain connects TRBV24-1 to TRBJ2-5, with TRBD2 matching over 10 bases. The trim removed 7 bases at V and 4 bases at J, leaving 8 bases unmatched. This CDR3 has 15 residues. Germline-derived CDR1 and CDR2 are KGHDR and SFDVKD.

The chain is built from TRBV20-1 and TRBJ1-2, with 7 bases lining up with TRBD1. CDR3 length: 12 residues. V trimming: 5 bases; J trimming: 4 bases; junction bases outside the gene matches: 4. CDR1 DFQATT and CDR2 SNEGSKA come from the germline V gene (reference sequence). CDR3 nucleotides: TGCAGTGCTGGTGGGACAGCCTATGGCTACACCTTC. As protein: CSAGGTAYGYTF.

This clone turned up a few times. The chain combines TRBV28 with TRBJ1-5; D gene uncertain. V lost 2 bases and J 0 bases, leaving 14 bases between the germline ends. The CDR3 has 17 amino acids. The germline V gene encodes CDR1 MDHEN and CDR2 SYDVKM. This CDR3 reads CASSLGLGYDSNQPQHF. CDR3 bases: TGTGCCAGCAGTTTAGGGCTGGGTTACGATAGCAATCAGCCCCAGCATTTT.

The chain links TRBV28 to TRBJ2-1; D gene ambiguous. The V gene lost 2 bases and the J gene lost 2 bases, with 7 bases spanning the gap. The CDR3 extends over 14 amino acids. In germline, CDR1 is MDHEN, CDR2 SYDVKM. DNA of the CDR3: TGTGCCAGCAGTTTAGTCACTCCCTACAATGAGCAGTTCTTC. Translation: CASSLVTPYNEQFF.